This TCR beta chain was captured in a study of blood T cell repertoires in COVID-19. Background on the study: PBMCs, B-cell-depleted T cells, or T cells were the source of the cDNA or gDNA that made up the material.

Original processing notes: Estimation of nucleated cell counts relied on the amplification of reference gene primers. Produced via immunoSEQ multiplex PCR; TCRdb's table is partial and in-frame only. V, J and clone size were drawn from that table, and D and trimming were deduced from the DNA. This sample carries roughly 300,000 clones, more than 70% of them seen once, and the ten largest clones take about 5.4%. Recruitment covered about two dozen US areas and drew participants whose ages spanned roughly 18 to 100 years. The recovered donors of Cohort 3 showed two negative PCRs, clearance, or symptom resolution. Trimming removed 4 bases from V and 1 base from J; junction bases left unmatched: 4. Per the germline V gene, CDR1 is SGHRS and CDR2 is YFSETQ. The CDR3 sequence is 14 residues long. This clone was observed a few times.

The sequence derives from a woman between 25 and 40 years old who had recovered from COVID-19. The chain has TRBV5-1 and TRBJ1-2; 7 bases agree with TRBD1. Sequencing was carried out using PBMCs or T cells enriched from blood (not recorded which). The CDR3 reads CASSLTGDNYGYTF. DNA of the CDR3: TGCGCCAGCAGCCTTACAGGGGATAACTATGGCTACACCTTC.